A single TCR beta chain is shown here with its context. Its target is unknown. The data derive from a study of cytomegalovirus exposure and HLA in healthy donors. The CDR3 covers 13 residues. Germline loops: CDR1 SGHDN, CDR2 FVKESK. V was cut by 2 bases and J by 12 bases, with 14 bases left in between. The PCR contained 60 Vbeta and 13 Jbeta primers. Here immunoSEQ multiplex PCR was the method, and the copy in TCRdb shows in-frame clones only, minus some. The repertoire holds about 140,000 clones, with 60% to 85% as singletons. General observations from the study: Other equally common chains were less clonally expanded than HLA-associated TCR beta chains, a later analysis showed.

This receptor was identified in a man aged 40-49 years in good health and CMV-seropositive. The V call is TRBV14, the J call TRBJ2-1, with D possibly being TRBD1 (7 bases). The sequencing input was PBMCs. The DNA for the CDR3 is TGTGCCAGCAGCCAATTCTCAGGGGGGCGGCAGTTCTTC. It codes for CASSQFSGGRQFF.